Listed here are 24 T cell receptor beta chains from one sample, sequenced in a study of CD8 T cells in Susac syndrome. The authors reverse transcribed roughly 0.5 to 1 ug RNA with random hexamers. Each CDR3 protein gets one entry after TCRdb re-called the immunoSEQ multiplex PCR reads with MiXCR. Of 230,000 or so distinct CDR3 sequences listed, approximately 95% are singletons. Sequences were obtained from CD4+ T cells from PBMCs. These receptors came from a human donor with multiple sclerosis.

This chain uses TRBV15 with TRBJ2-2; 9 nucleotides agree with TRBD1. Germline V gene lookup returns CDR1 LNHNV and CDR2 YYDKDF (reference sequence). V gave up 9 bases and J gave up 1 base; unmatched junction bases: 3. The CDR3 runs to 14 residues. CDR3 region: CATGQGLNTGELFF. DNA of the CDR3: TGTGCCACGGGACAGGGTTTGAACACCGGGGAGCTGTTTTTT.

The sample holds one count of this clonotype. CDR3 region: CASSLPVLAGGGEQYF. DNA of the CDR3: TGTGCCAGCAGTTTACCGGTTCTAGCGGGAGGAGGCGAGCAGTACTTC. This chain connects TRBV12-3 or TRBV12-4 to TRBJ2-7, with 11 bases matching TRBD2. The junction had 9 bases not matched to a gene; V was cut back by 2 bases and J by 6 bases. CDR3 size: 16 residues.

This chain joins TRBV3-1 and TRBJ1-1, with D perhaps TRBD1 (6 bases). The germline V gene has CDR1 LGHDT and CDR2 YNNKEL (reference sequence). Trimming shortened V by 2 bases and J by 5 bases, and 9 bases separated the two germline ends. CDR3 length: 13 amino acids. The CDR3 is CASSQLRGTEAFF. In DNA form, the CDR3 reads TGTGCCAGCAGCCAACTCAGGGGAACTGAAGCTTTCTTT.

V gene TRBV14 combines with J gene TRBJ1-1; 7 positions match TRBD1. Trimming removed 6 bases from V and 5 bases from J; junction bases left unmatched: 9. The CDR3 extends over 14 amino acids. Germline CDR1 reads SGHDN; CDR2 reads FVKESK. In DNA, the CDR3 is TGTGCCAGCAGGCGACAGGGCGTCGGGACTGAAGCTTTCTTT. It codes for CASRRQGVGTEAFF. The full variable domain, completed using reference TRBV14 and TRBJ1-1, is EAGVTQFPSHSVIEKGQTVTLRCDPISGHDNLYWYRRVMGKEIKFLLHFVKESKQDESGMPNNRFLAERTGGTYSTLKVQPAELEDSGVYFCASRRQGVGTEAFFGQGTRLTVV.

The chain is built from TRBV30 and TRBJ2-3; 7 bases match TRBD2. Germline V gene data show CDR1 as GTSNPN and CDR2 as SVGIG (reference sequence). This CDR3 spans 15 amino acids. V shed 3 bases, J shed 8 bases, and the junction held 14 bases outside the gene matches. CDR3 DNA: TGTGCCTGGAGCGTAATGTGGGGGGGTGGCGGTACGCAGTATTTT. Translated: CAWSVMWGGGGTQYF.

This sequence joins TRBV9 and TRBJ2-1, with D uncertain. The germline CDR1 and CDR2 sequences are SGDLS and YYNGEE. Trimming pared 4 bases from V and 1 base from J, leaving 12 bases between. The CDR3 has 15 amino acids. The CDR3 protein is CASSMGLGSYNEQFF. In DNA, the CDR3 is TGTGCCAGCAGCATGGGGTTGGGATCCTACAATGAGCAGTTCTTC.

This clonotype was counted once. J is TRBJ1-4 and V is TRBV29-1, with TRBD1 identical over 7 bases. The CDR3 runs to 12 residues. The V segment lost 1 base and the J segment 8 bases; nucleotides outside the gene matches: 1. Germline assignment: CDR1 SQVTM and CDR2 ANQGSEA. The CDR3 spells CSVEGTGEKLFF. DNA of the CDR3: TGCAGCGTTGAAGGGACAGGCGAAAAACTGTTTTTT. Based on the CDR3 plus reference TRBV29-1 and TRBJ1-4, the full variable domain is SAVISQKPSRDICQRGTSLTIQCQVDSQVTMMFWYRQQPGQSLTLIATANQGSEATYESGFVIDKFPISRPNLTFSTLTVSNMSPEDSSIYLCSVEGTGEKLFFGSGTQLSVL.

The chain joins TRBV3-1 to TRBJ2-1; 7 positions match TRBD2. Per the germline V gene, CDR1 is LGHDT and CDR2 is YNNKEL (reference sequence). J lost 1 base, V lost 0 bases, and 9 bases had no gene match. This CDR3 is 18 amino acids long. DNA of the CDR3: TGTGCCAGCAGCCAAGATCTGAGACTAGCCGGGTCCTACAATGAGCAGTTCTTC. Its translation is CASSQDLRLAGSYNEQFF.

The rearrangement links TRBV5-1 to TRBJ2-7; the match to TRBD1 covers 9 bases. Trimming cost V 3 bases and J 7 bases; bases outside gene matches: 8. The CDR3 covers 14 residues. Looked up from germline, CDR1 is SGHRS and CDR2 is YFSETQ. CDR3 nucleotide sequence: TGCGCCAGCAGCTCATCACAGGGGGCGCGGGAGCAGTACTTC. It codes for CASSSSQGAREQYF.

Only a few counts were recorded for this clonotype. V is TRBV9 and J is TRBJ2-5; tentatively, D is TRBD1 (6 bases). This CDR3 is built from 14 residues. V lost 2 bases, J lost 2 bases, and 10 bases lay in between. Germline lookup yields CDR1 SGDLS and CDR2 YYNGEE. For the CDR3, the DNA is TGTGCCAGCAGCGTCCAGGGGAGTCAAGAGACCCAGTACTTC. Encoded protein: CASSVQGSQETQYF.

The V call is TRBV29-1, the J call TRBJ2-3; D gene ambiguous. Germline CDR1 reads SQVTM; CDR2 reads ANQGSEA. The CDR3 consists of 15 residues. Trimming removed 3 bases at V and 4 bases at J, with 17 bases between. CDR3 coding DNA: TGCAGCGTTGAGCCCACTCCTAATTTCCCAGATACGCAGTATTTT. Translating gives CSVEPTPNFPDTQYF.

The chain is built from TRBV20-1 and TRBJ2-7; 10 bases match TRBD2. Germline loops: CDR1 DFQATT, CDR2 SNEGSKA (reference sequence). The CDR3 extends over 15 amino acids. Trimming cost V 3 bases and J 4 bases; bases outside gene matches: 9. The DNA for the CDR3 is TGCAGTGCTAGGGGAAACCCTAGCGGGAGATACGAGCAGTACTTC. Its protein is CSARGNPSGRYEQYF.

V gene TRBV20-1 combines with J gene TRBJ2-5; D gene ambiguous. Trimming took 3 bases from V and 6 from J, leaving 5 bases between them. Germline lookup yields CDR1 DFQATT and CDR2 SNEGSKA (reference sequence). This CDR3 contains 10 residues. The CDR3 region is CSASPKTQYF. The CDR3 region has the DNA TGCAGTGCTAGCCCGAAGACCCAGTACTTC.

This chain uses TRBV5-1 with TRBJ2-7; 9 bases match TRBD1. CDR3 length equals 15 residues. The V gene's germline CDR1 is SGHRS and CDR2 YFSETQ. J lost 2 bases, V lost 4 bases, and 7 bases had no gene match. This CDR3 reads CASSLGTGKAYEQYF. The CDR3 nucleotides are TGCGCCAGCAGCCTCGGGACAGGGAAGGCCTACGAGCAGTACTTC.

The rearrangement links TRBV20-1 to TRBJ2-5, with no clear D. There are 16 residues in the CDR3. Germline CDR1 reads DFQATT; CDR2 reads SNEGSKA (reference sequence). Trimming removed 1 base at V and 4 bases at J, with 19 bases between. This chain's CDR3 is CSARGNGAPTRETQYF. The DNA of the CDR3 is TGCAGTGCTAGAGGGAACGGAGCGCCGACACGAGAGACCCAGTACTTC.

The chain links TRBV19 to TRBJ1-2, with unresolved D. Germline lookup yields CDR1 LNHDA and CDR2 SQIVND (reference sequence). The CDR3 runs to 13 residues. V lost 3 bases and J lost 9, with 14 bases in between. CDR3 in amino acids: CASSMESRWSYTF. DNA of the CDR3: TGTGCCAGTAGTATGGAATCTCGATGGAGCTACACCTTC.

The genes are TRBV7-9 and TRBJ1-2; possible D gene TRBD1, 5 bases. The germline V and J ends were trimmed by 5 bases and 6 bases, with 13 bases remaining between them. Germline CDR1 is SEHNR and CDR2 is FQNEAQ (reference sequence). The CDR3 contains 13 residues. CDR3 sequence: CASSRTGAHGYTF. Written as DNA, the CDR3 is TGTGCCAGCAGCCGTACCGGGGCCCATGGCTACACCTTC.

V gene TRBV5-6 combines with J gene TRBJ2-6, with TRBD2 identical over 11 bases. After removal of 6 bases from V and 0 bases from J, the junction contained 8 bases not matched to a gene. Per the germline V gene, CDR1 is SGHDT and CDR2 is YYEEEE. The CDR3 is 18 residues long. The CDR3 DNA reads as TGTGCCAGCAACGATGGGACTAGCGGTTACTCTGGGGCCAACGTCCTGACTTTC. This sequence encodes CASNDGTSGYSGANVLTF.

The V and J genes are TRBV20-1 and TRBJ2-7; D unresolved. The germline CDR1 and CDR2 sequences are DFQATT and SNEGSKA (reference sequence). The V end lost 0 bases, the J end lost 0 bases, and 6 bases lay between the germline ends. The CDR3 length is 13 residues. This CDR3 reads CSARDPSSYEQYF. In DNA, the CDR3 is TGCAGTGCTAGAGATCCGAGCTCCTACGAGCAGTACTTC.

This clonotype has a single count. The gene calls are TRBV6-5 and TRBJ1-2, with TRBD1 matching over 9 bases. This CDR3 spans 13 amino acids. The germline V gene has CDR1 MNHEY and CDR2 SVGAGI. V lost 2 bases to trimming and J lost 6 bases; unmatched junction nucleotides: 1. The DNA of the CDR3 is TGTGCCAGCAGTTACAGGACAGGGGATGGCTACACCTTC. It encodes CASSYRTGDGYTF.

J is TRBJ2-5 and V is TRBV4-2, with TRBD2 as a possible D gene (6 bases). Germline V lookup: CDR1 LGHNA, CDR2 YNFKEQ. Trimming removed 1 base from V and 3 bases from J, with 15 bases in between. The CDR3 length is 16 residues. The CDR3 region is CASSQGPTRGEETQYF. The CDR3, as DNA: TGTGCCAGCAGCCAAGGCCCGACTAGGGGAGAAGAGACCCAGTACTTC.

The rearrangement uses TRBV30 and TRBJ1-2, with a weak D call TRBD1 (6 bases). The CDR3 consists of 13 residues. Germline V gene lookup returns CDR1 GTSNPN and CDR2 SVGIG (reference sequence). V lost 4 bases to trimming and J lost 5 bases, with 14 bases between them. The CDR3 is CAWTGEEWYGYTF. Here the CDR3 DNA reads TGTGCCTGGACAGGGGAGGAGTGGTATGGCTACACCTTC.

The rearrangement joins TRBV27 to TRBJ1-1; D not certain. The CDR3 runs 12 residues. Germline V gene data show CDR1 as MNHEY and CDR2 as SMNVEV (reference sequence). V lost 2 bases to trimming and J lost 4 bases, with 5 bases between them. The CDR3 is CASSLKGTEAFF. The CDR3 DNA is TGTGCCAGCAGTTTAAAGGGCACTGAAGCTTTCTTT.

The V and J genes are TRBV20-1 and TRBJ2-5, with a weak D call TRBD1 (6 bases). Germline CDR1 and CDR2: DFQATT and SNEGSKA (reference sequence). V lost 0 bases and J 1 base, leaving 12 bases between the germline ends. The CDR3 spans 15 residues. CDR3 sequence reads: CSARDFGRGQETQYF. In DNA form, the CDR3 reads TGCAGTGCTAGAGATTTCGGCAGGGGCCAAGAGACCCAGTACTTC.